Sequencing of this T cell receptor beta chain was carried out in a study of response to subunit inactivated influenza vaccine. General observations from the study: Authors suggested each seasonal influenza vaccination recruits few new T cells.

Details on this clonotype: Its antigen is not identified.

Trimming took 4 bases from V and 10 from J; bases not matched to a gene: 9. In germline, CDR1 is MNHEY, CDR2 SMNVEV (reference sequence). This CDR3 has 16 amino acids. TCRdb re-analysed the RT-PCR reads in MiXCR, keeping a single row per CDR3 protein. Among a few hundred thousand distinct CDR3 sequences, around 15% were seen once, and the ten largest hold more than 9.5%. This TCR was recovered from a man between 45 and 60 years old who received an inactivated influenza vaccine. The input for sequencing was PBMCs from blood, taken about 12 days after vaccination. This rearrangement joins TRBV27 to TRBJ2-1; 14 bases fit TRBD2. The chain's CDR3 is CASSSWGLAGAREQFF. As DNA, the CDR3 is TGTGCCAGCAGTTCCTGGGGACTAGCGGGAGCAAGGGAGCAGTTCTTC.